The 3 T cell receptor beta chains reported below all come from one sample, sequenced in a study of control samples from healthy donors and cancer patients (TCRdb year 2020). Libraries were built with the immunoSEQ multiplex PCR assay. What TCRdb holds here is the immuneACCESS table cut down to in-frame rearrangements. Part of the clones is not present; checked against another copy, under half of the missing clones reflect an unresolved V gene, and the others are unexplained. The sample table shows some 140,000 clones, and around 90% are seen once. Roughly 12% of the sample lies in the top ten. Material for sequencing was blood. The receptors originated from a man aged 25-45 years in good health.

This chain links TRBV5-4 with TRBJ2-7; 7 nucleotides line up with TRBD1. Trimming took 3 bases from V and 6 from J; bases not matched to a gene: 9. Looked up from germline, CDR1 is SGHNT and CDR2 is YYREEE (reference sequence). This CDR3 comprises 14 residues. In DNA, the CDR3 is TGTGCCAGCAGCTCCCGAACCGGGACAGTCGAGCAGTACTTC. Residues: CASSSRTGTVEQYF. Based on the CDR3 plus reference TRBV5-4 and TRBJ2-7, the full variable domain is ETGVTQSPTHLIKTRGQQVTLRCSSQSGHNTVSWYQQALGQGPQFIFQYYREEENGRGNFPPRFSGLQFPNYSSELNVNALELDDSALYLCASSSRTGTVEQYFGPGTRLTVT.

The chain uses TRBV2 and TRBJ2-5, with D tentatively TRBD1 (5 bases). CDR1 SNHLY and CDR2 FYNNEI come from the germline V gene. V shed 2 bases and J shed 2 bases, with 9 bases lying between them. The CDR3 length is 14 residues. The CDR3 sequence is CASSESRVQETQYF. As DNA, the CDR3 is TGTGCCAGCAGTGAAAGCAGGGTACAAGAGACCCAGTACTTC.

V usage is TRBV6-4 and J usage is TRBJ2-2; no definite D call. The CDR3 runs 13 residues. The V and J ends lost 2 bases and 2 bases respectively, with 3 bases between them. Germline CDR1 and CDR2: MRHNA and SNTAGT. The CDR3 protein is CASSDRNTGELFF. The CDR3 DNA is TGTGCCAGCAGTGACCGAAACACCGGGGAGCTGTTTTTT.